This TCR beta chain comes out of a study of blood T cells in healthy people across ages. It was with a sample-barcoded 5' primer and a J-beta primer mix that a second PCR of roughly 6 to 12 cycles was run. MiXCR, run by TCRdb on the 5' RACE reads, gives a single entry per CDR3 protein. The sample has 2 million or so distinct CDR3 sequences, 49% seen once; the top ten hold less than 2.5%. Trimming left V 3 bases short and J 6 bases short, with 14 bases between. Per germline, CDR1 MDHEN and CDR2 SYDVKM. CDR3 size: 14 residues. J is TRBJ1-1 and V is TRBV28, with D perhaps TRBD1 (5 bases). This clonotype originated in a woman aged 40 to 50 in good health. The sample consisted of blood. The CDR3: CASSLMGGYPEAFF. CDR3 nucleotide sequence: TGTGCCAGCAGTTTGATGGGGGGTTACCCTGAAGCTTTCTTT.